The clone carrying this TCR beta chain was counted between two and nine times. The data originate from a study of patients and donors after allogeneic stem cell transplantation. The V gene's germline CDR1 is SGHRS and CDR2 YFSETQ. Trimming stripped 6 bases from V and 3 bases from J, with 15 bases between. The CDR3 is 14 amino acids. TCRdb independently ran MiXCR on the RT-PCR reads; one entry per CDR3 protein. This table has approximately 150,000 distinct CDR3 sequences, roughly two fifths appearing once. What was sequenced was blood, either unsorted or a sorted T cell fraction (not recorded which). This sequence joins TRBV5-1 and TRBJ1-2; D call uncertain. The TCR comes from a human donor who was either an allogeneic HSCT recipient or a stem cell or donor lymphocyte infusion donor (not recorded which). It is not recorded whose cells these are; they may come from a transplant donor. The CDR3 nucleotides read TGCGCCAGCACAAACGGACGGCTAGACTATGGCTACACCTTC. It translates to CASTNGRLDYGYTF.